What follows are 14 T cell receptor beta chains derived from one specimen sequenced in a study of OX40 agonist ivuxolimab in advanced cancers. Sequenced by immunoSEQ multiplex PCR; TCRdb stores in-frame clones only, minus some. This table holds about 70,000 clones, about 90% found once. The sequenced sample was CD4+ or CD8+ T cells sorted from blood, obtained in a trial of the OX40 agonist ivuxolimab. The origin of the receptors is an adult with an advanced solid tumor such as melanoma, head and neck, liver or kidney cancer.

The chain uses TRBV9 and TRBJ2-1, with a weak D call TRBD2 (7 bases). Germline CDR1 reads SGDLS; CDR2 reads YYNGEE. Trimming shortened V by 5 bases and J by 0 bases, and 15 bases separated the two germline ends. The CDR3 is 16 amino acids. The CDR3: CASSGTLASSYNEQFF. The CDR3, as DNA: TGTGCCAGCAGTGGGACACTAGCGAGCTCCTACAATGAGCAGTTCTTC.

J is TRBJ1-6 and V is TRBV7-9; D gene unclear. V was trimmed by 1 base and J by 4 bases, leaving 5 bases between them. This CDR3 is built from 14 residues. Germline V gene sequence: CDR1 SEHNR, CDR2 FQNEAQ (reference sequence). The CDR3 nucleotides are TGTGCCAGCAGCTTAGGGCCTTATAATTCACCCCTCCACTTT. Encoded protein: CASSLGPYNSPLHF.

This chain links TRBV27 with TRBJ2-7, with D maybe TRBD2 (6 bases). CDR1 is MNHEY, CDR2 SMNVEV, per germline (reference sequence). V dropped 5 bases and J dropped 0 bases, with 17 bases sitting between them. CDR3 length: 16 residues. The CDR3 bases are TGTGCCAGCAGTCCATCTCAGGGCGGGGTCTCCTACGAGCAGTACTTC. This translates into CASSPSQGGVSYEQYF.

This chain joins TRBV27 and TRBJ2-1, with 9 bases that match TRBD2. The CDR3 is 12 amino acids. CDR1 MNHEY and CDR2 SMNVEV come from the germline V gene (reference sequence). Germline trimming cut 9 bases from V and 6 bases from J; bases unmatched to any gene: 3. The CDR3 here is CASSSGGNEQFF. CDR3 nucleotide sequence: TGTGCCAGTAGTAGCGGGGGCAATGAGCAGTTCTTC.

The chain combines TRBV6-4 with TRBJ1-2, with D unclear. This CDR3 has 17 amino acids. CDR1 MRHNA and CDR2 SNTAGT come from the germline V gene. The V gene lost 4 bases and the J gene lost 0 bases, with 18 bases spanning the gap. In DNA, the CDR3 is TGTGCCAGCAGTGGAACAGTGGGCAATGGGCCTAACTATGGCTACACCTTC. Amino acids: CASSGTVGNGPNYGYTF.

This clone has a single count. The CDR3 DNA sequence: TGCGCCAGCAGCCAAGATGGGGGGTGGAATCAGCCCCAGCATTTT. Translation gives CASSQDGGWNQPQHF. This chain connects TRBV4-3 to TRBJ1-5, with D perhaps matching TRBD1 (5 bases). Per germline, CDR1 LGHNA and CDR2 YSLEER. This CDR3 contains 15 residues. Trimming removed 0 bases from V and 4 bases from J, with 10 bases in between.

The CDR3: CASSLGETDYSGNTIYF. The CDR3 DNA is TGTGCCAGCAGCTTGGGTGAGACAGACTACTCTGGAAACACCATATATTTT. The chain employs TRBV5-5 and TRBJ1-3; D perhaps matches TRBD1 (5 bases). The V end lost 0 bases, the J end lost 0 bases, and 13 bases lay between the germline ends. The germline V gene has CDR1 SGHKS and CDR2 YYEKEE (reference sequence). CDR3 length: 17 amino acids.

The chain recombines TRBV27 with TRBJ1-6, with D possibly matching TRBD1 (5 bases). Deletions cut 2 bases from V and 10 bases from J, with 15 bases between. Germline V gene sequence: CDR1 MNHEY, CDR2 SMNVEV (reference sequence). The CDR3 length is 15 residues. DNA for the CDR3: TGTGCCAGCAGTTTACTGGGGGAATATGGGTCACCCCTCCACTTT. Encoded protein: CASSLLGEYGSPLHF.

The V call is TRBV10-2, the J call TRBJ2-3; the D gene could be TRBD1 or TRBD2 (5 bases each). The CDR3 loop spans 16 amino acids. V gave up 0 bases and J gave up 2 bases, with 12 bases separating them. Germline V lookup: CDR1 WSHSY, CDR2 SAAADI. The CDR3 spells CASSESPEGITDTQYF. DNA for the CDR3: TGCGCCAGCAGTGAGTCCCCTGAGGGGATCACAGATACGCAGTATTTT.

This clone was seen more than once but under ten times. The V call is TRBV6-4, the J call TRBJ2-3, with 12 bases that match TRBD1. After removal of 8 bases from V and 4 bases from J, the junction contained 4 bases not matched to a gene. The germline V gene has CDR1 MRHNA and CDR2 SNTAGT. The CDR3 contains 14 residues. The CDR3: CASGGTGGADTQYF. CDR3 bases: TGTGCCAGCGGCGGGACAGGGGGCGCAGATACGCAGTATTTT.

The CDR3 nucleotides read TGCGCCAGCAGCCAAGGTTGGGGGACGGTCTCCTACGAGCAGTACTTC. It codes for CASSQGWGTVSYEQYF. This chain connects TRBV4-3 to TRBJ2-7; TRBD1 or TRBD2 may be the D gene (5 bases each). V was clipped by 1 base and J by 0 bases, with 13 bases between them. CDR3 length: 16 amino acids. CDR1 is LGHNA and CDR2 is YSLEER in the germline V gene.

V and J are TRBV15 and TRBJ1-2; 9 bases align to TRBD1. J was trimmed by 4 bases and V by 3 bases; bases with no gene match: 18. CDR3 size: 19 residues. Germline lookup yields CDR1 LNHNV and CDR2 YYDKDF (reference sequence). The CDR3 protein is CATSRLPERDRVYIYGYTF. The CDR3 DNA sequence: TGTGCCACCAGCAGGCTCCCAGAACGGGACAGGGTGTATATCTATGGCTACACCTTC.

The gene calls are TRBV7-9 and TRBJ1-1, with no clear D. The V end lost 2 bases, the J end lost 0 bases, and 1 base lay between the germline ends. The CDR3 extends over 12 amino acids. The germline CDR1 and CDR2 sequences are SEHNR and FQNEAQ (reference sequence). CDR3 sequence reads: CASSLLNTEAFF. The DNA of the CDR3 is TGTGCCAGCAGCTTACTGAACACTGAAGCTTTCTTT.

The CDR3 DNA reads TGTGCCAGCAACGATGGCGGGGAAGAGACCCAGTACTTC. Protein product: CASNDGGEETQYF. The chain carries TRBV2 and TRBJ2-5; the D gene is possibly TRBD2 (6 bases). Per the germline V gene, CDR1 is SNHLY and CDR2 is FYNNEI. The length of the CDR3 is 13 residues. V was shortened by 7 bases and J by 3 bases, with 12 bases between the two germline ends.